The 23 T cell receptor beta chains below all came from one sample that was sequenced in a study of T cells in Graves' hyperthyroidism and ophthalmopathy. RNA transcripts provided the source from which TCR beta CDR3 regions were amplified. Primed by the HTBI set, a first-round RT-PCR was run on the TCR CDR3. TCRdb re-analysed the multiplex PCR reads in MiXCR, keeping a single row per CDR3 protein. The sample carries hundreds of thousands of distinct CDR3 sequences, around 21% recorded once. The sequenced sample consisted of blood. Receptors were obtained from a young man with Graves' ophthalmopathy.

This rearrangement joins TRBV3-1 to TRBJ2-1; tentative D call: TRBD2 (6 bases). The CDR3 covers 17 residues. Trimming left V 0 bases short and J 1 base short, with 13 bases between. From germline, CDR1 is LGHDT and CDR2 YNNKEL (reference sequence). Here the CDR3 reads CASSQDSSVISYNEQFF. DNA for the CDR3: TGTGCCAGCAGCCAAGACTCTAGCGTAATATCCTACAATGAGCAGTTCTTC.

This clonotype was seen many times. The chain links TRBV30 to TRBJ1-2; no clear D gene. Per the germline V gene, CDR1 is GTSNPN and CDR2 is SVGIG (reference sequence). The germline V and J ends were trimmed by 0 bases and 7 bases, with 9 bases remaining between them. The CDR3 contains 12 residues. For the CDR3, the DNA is TGTGCCTGGAGTGTAGATGTAACTGGCTACACCTTC. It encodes CAWSVDVTGYTF. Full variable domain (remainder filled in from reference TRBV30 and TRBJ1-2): SQTIHQWPATLVQPVGSPLSLECTVEGTSNPNLYWYRQAAGRGLQLLFYSVGIGQISSEVPQNLSASRPQDRQFILSSKKLLLSDSGFYLCAWSVDVTGYTFGSGTRLTVV.

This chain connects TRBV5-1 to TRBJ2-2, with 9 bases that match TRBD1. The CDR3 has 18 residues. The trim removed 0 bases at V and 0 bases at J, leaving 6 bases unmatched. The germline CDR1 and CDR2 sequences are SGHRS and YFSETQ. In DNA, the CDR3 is TGCGCCAGCAGCTTGGGCACAGGGGGCCTGTCGAACACCGGGGAGCTGTTTTTT. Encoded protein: CASSLGTGGLSNTGELFF.

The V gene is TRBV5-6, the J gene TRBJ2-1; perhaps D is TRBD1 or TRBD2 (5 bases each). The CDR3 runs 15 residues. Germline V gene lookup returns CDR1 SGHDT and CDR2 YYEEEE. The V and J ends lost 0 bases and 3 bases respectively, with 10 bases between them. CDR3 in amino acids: CASSLVGTYYNEQFF. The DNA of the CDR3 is TGTGCCAGCAGCTTGGTTGGGACCTACTACAATGAGCAGTTCTTC. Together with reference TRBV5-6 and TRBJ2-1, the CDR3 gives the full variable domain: DAGVTQSPTHLIKTRGQQVTLRCSPKSGHDTVSWYQQALGQGPQFIFQYYEEEERQRGNFPDRFSGHQFPNYSSELNVNALLLGDSALYLCASSLVGTYYNEQFFGPGTRLTVL.

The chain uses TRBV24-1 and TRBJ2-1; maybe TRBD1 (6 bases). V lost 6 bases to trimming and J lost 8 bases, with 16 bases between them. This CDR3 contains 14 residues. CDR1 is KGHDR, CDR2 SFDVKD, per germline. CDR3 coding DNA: TGTGCCACCAGTAGTATCAGGGGCGGTGATGAGCAGTTCTTC. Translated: CATSSIRGGDEQFF.

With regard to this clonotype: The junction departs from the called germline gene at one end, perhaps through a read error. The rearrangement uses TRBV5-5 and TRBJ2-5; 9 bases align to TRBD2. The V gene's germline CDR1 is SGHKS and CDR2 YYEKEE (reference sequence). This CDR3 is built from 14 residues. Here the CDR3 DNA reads TGCGCCAGCAGCCGAGCGGGAGGTGGAGAGACCCAGTACTTC. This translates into CASSRAGGGETQYF.

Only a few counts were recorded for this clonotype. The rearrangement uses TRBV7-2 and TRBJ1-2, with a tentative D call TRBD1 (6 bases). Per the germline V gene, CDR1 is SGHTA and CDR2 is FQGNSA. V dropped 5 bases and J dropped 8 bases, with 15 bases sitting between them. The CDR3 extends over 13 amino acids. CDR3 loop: CASSAGHVGGYTF. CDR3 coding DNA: TGTGCCAGCAGCGCGGGACATGTAGGAGGCTACACCTTC.

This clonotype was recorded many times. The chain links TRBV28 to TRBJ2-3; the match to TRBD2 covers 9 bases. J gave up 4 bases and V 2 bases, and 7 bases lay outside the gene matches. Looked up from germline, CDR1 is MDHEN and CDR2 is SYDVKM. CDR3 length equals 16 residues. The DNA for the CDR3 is TGTGCCAGCAGTTTAGGCGGGAGGGCCTTGGCAGATACGCAGTATTTT. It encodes CASSLGGRALADTQYF.

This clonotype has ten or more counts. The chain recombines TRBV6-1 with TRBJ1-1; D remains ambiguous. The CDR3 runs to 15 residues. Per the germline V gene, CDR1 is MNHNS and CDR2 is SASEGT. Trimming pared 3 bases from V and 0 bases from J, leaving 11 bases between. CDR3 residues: CASSEGGGMNTEAFF. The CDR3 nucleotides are TGTGCCAGCAGTGAGGGAGGTGGGATGAACACTGAAGCTTTCTTT.

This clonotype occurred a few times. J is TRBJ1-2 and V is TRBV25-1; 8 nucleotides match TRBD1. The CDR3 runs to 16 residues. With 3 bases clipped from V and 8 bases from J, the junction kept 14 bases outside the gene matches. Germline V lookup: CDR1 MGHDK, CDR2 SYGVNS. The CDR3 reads CASSDGGQGASWGYTF. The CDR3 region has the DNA TGTGCCAGCAGTGACGGGGGGCAGGGGGCCTCTTGGGGCTACACCTTC.

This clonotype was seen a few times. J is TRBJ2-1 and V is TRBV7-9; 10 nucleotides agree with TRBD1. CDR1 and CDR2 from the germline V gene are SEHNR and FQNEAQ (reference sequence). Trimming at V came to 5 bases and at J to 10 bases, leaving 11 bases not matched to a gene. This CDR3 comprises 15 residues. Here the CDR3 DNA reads TGTGCCAGCAGCGTCCGGGACAGGGGCATTCGGGAGCAGTTCTTC. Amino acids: CASSVRDRGIREQFF.

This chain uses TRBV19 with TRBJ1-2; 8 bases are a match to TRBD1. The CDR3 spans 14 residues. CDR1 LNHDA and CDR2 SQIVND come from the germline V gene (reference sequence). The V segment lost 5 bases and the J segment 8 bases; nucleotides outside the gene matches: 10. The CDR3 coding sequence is TGTGCCAGTAGTGCCTGGACAGGGAGCGACGGCTACACCTTC. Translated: CASSAWTGSDGYTF. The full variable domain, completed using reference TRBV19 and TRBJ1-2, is DGGITQSPKYLFRKEGQNVTLSCEQNLNHDAMYWYRQDPGQGLRLIYYSQIVNDFQKGDIAEGYSVSREKKESFPLTVTSAQKNPTAFYLCASSAWTGSDGYTFGSGTRLTVV.

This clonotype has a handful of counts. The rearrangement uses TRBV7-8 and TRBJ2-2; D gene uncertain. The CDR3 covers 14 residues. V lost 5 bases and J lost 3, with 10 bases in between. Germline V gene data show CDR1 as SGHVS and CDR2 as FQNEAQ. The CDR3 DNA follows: TGTGCCAGCAGCAACCGGGCCTACACCGGGGAGCTGTTTTTT. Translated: CASSNRAYTGELFF.

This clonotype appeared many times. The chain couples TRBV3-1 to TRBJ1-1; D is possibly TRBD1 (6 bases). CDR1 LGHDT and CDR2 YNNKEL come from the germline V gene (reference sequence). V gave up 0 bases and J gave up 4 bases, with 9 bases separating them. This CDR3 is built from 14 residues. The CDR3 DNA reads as TGTGCCAGCAGCCAAGAACTCAGGGGCACTGAAGCTTTCTTT. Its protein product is CASSQELRGTEAFF.

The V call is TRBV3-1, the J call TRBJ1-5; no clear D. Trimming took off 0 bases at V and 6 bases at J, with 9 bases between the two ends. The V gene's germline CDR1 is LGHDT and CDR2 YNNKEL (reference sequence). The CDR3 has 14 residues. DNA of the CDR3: TGTGCCAGCAGCCAAGACTTGACGGCTCAGCCCCAGCATTTT. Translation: CASSQDLTAQPQHF.

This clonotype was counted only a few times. CDR3 sequence: CSARDYLGPESYQPQHF. In nucleotides, the CDR3 is TGCAGTGCTAGAGATTATTTGGGTCCTGAGTCGTATCAGCCCCAGCATTTT. The chain combines TRBV20-1 with TRBJ1-5; D is undetermined. V was trimmed by 0 bases and J by 5 bases, leaving 20 bases between them. Germline values: CDR1 DFQATT, CDR2 SNEGSKA (reference sequence). The CDR3 covers 17 residues.

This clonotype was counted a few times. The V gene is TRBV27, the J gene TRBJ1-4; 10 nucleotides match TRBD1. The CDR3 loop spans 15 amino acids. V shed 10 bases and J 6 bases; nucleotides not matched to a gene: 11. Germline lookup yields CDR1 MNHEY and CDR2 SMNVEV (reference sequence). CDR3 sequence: CATRQGASQYEKLFF. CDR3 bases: TGTGCCACCCGACAGGGGGCAAGTCAATATGAAAAACTGTTTTTT.

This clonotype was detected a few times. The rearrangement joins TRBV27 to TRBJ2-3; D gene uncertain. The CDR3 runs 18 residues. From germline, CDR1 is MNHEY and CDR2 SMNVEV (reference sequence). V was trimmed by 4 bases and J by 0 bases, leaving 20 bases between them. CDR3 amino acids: CASSSVLGLRISTDTQYF. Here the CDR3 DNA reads TGTGCCAGCAGTTCGGTCCTGGGCCTCCGGATCAGCACAGATACGCAGTATTTT.

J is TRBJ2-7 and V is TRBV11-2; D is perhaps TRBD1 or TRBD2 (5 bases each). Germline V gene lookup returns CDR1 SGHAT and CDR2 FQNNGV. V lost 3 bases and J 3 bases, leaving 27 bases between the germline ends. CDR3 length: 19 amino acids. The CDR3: CASSFNRDQFTVSYYEQYF. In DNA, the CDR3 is TGTGCCAGCAGCTTTAACCGGGACCAATTCACGGTCTCCTACTACGAGCAGTACTTC.

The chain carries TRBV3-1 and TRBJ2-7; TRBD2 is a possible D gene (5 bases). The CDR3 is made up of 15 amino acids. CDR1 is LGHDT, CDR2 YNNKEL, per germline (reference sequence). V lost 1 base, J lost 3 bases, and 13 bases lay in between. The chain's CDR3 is CASSQGYLARYEQYF. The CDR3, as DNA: TGTGCCAGCAGCCAAGGGTACCTAGCCCGCTACGAGCAGTACTTC.

In nucleotides, the CDR3 is TGCAGTGCTCTGCACCCGGGACAGGGGGCGGGTGAGCAGTACTTC. This translates into CSALHPGQGAGEQYF. The V gene is TRBV20-1, the J gene TRBJ2-7; 12 positions agree with TRBD1. Unmatched junction bases numbered 12, after V lost 5 bases and J lost 7 bases. The CDR3 length is 15 residues. CDR1 and CDR2 (germline): DFQATT, SNEGSKA (reference sequence).

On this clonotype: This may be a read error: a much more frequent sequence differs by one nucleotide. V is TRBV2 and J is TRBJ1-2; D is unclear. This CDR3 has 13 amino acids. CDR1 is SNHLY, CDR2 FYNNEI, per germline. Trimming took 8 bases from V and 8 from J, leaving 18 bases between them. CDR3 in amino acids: CASALGYEYGYTF. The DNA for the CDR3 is TGTGCCAGCGCTCTTGGGTATGAGTACGGCTACACCTTC.

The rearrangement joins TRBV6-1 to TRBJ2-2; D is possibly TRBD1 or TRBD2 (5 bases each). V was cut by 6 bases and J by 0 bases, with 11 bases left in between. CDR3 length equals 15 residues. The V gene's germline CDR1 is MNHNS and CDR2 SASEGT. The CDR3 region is CASRGDGTNTGELFF. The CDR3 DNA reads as TGTGCCAGCAGGGGGGACGGAACGAACACCGGGGAGCTGTTTTTT.